The clone carrying this T cell receptor beta chain appeared a single time. The target antigen is unknown. Data came from immunoSEQ multiplex PCR; TCRdb stores just in-frame clones and leaves some out. The repertoire holds more than 11,000 clones, approximately 97% seen once, with about 3.9% in the top ten. V was trimmed by 2 bases and J by 6 bases, leaving 14 bases between them. The CDR3 sequence is 15 residues long. The V gene's germline CDR1 is ENHRY and CDR2 SYGVKD. Samples: about 28 days before transplant, then days 30, 100 and 180 after. This record belongs to a study of T cell clonotyping in hematopoietic cell transplantation. Regarding the study as a whole: Cells were unsorted, so CD4 and CD8 contributions were not separated. Broader posttransplant TCR repertoire diversity was predicted by graft donor and pretransplant recipient Inverse Simpson Index values.

The V call is TRBV10-3, the J call TRBJ1-5; a possible D gene is TRBD1 (5 bases). This clonotype was sampled from a female patient aged 50-59 years who had an allogeneic stem cell transplant from an unrelated donor, so T cells may come from the graft donor. Some clones in this sample may be carry-over from other donors' samples. Sequencing used peripheral blood mononuclear cells, obtained 30 days after allogeneic stem cell transplant. DNA for the CDR3: TGTGCCATCAGTGAGGGCACCCTTAGGGGTCAGCCCCAGCATTTT. This codes for CAISEGTLRGQPQHF.